The rows below give T cell receptor beta chains drawn from one sample of a study of blood T cell repertoires in COVID-19. Profiled with immunoSEQ multiplex PCR; TCRdb holds only in-frame clones, not every one. The sample holds 170,000 or so clones, approximately 86% seen once. The sample comprised peripheral blood. All receptors derive from a man between 45 and 60 years old with active or convalescent COVID-19. The CDR3 runs from the conserved cysteine through the conserved F or W. The D gene is left open where the match is weak. Expanded clones get a size class; other rows say once, few or many, or leave the size out.

clone size	J gene	D gene	V gene	CDR3 DNA	CDR3 protein
.	TRBJ1-3	TRBD1	TRBV18	TGTGCCAGCTCACCTGGGGACAGGGGAACTACCGCTGGAAACACCATATATTTT	CASSPGDRGTTAGNTIYF
.	TRBJ2-7	.	TRBV24-1	TGTGCCACCAGTGGTGGGCAGGGCGATGCCTACGAGCAGTACTTC	CATSGGQGDAYEQYF
.	TRBJ2-5	TRBD2	TRBV11-3	TGTGCCAGCAGCCTGACTAGCGGGAGTTTTGAGACCCAGTACTTC	CASSLTSGSFETQYF
.	TRBJ1-2	.	TRBV2	TGTGCCAGCAGTGAACAGGGCAACTATGGCTACACCTTC	CASSEQGNYGYTF
.	TRBJ2-1	TRBD2	TRBV7-6	TGTGCCAGCAGCTACGACGCCGGACTAGCGGGAGGGAAGGAGCAGTTCTTC	CASSYDAGLAGGKEQFF
.	TRBJ1-1	.	TRBV4-3	TGCGCCAGCAGCTATACAGGCAACACTGAAGCTTTCTTT	CASSYTGNTEAFF
once	TRBJ2-7	.	TRBV7-2	TGTGCCAGCAGCCCCCCGGGAGGGGGCTTCTACGAGCAGTACTTC	CASSPPGGGFYEQYF
.	TRBJ1-5	.	TRBV19	TGTGCCAGTAGCGAAATCACAGGAAGCAATCAGCCCCAGCATTTT	CASSEITGSNQPQHF
.	TRBJ2-2	TRBD1	TRBV5-1	TGCGCCAGCAGTCGGAATTCGGGACAGGGGCCAGCGAACACCGGGGAGCTGTTTTTT	CASSRNSGQGPANTGELFF
.	TRBJ2-7	.	TRBV6-2/TRBV6-3	TGTGCCAGCAGTTACTCGTCGGGGGGCGGGTACGAGCAGTACTTC	CASSYSSGGGYEQYF
.	TRBJ2-5	.	TRBV6-6	TGTGCCAGCAGTAAGACAGGAGAAGAGACCCAGTACTTC	CASSKTGEETQYF
.	TRBJ2-7	.	TRBV14	TGTGCCAGCAGCCAAGCTAGCGAGCAGTACTTC	CASSQASEQYF
.	TRBJ2-2	TRBD2	TRBV4-3	TGCGCCAGCAGCCAAGAAGTAGCGGGGGGGAACACCGGGGAGCTGTTTTTT	CASSQEVAGGNTGELFF
.	TRBJ1-3	.	TRBV6-2/TRBV6-3	TGTGCCAGCAGTTACCGGGACTCTGGAAACACCATATATTTT	CASSYRDSGNTIYF
.	TRBJ1-2	.	TRBV11-1	TGTGCCAGCAGCCCTCGGGTAGTAAACGATCTCTCTGGCTACACCTTC	CASSPRVVNDLSGYTF
.	TRBJ2-3	TRBD1	TRBV19	TGTGCCAGTAGTGACAGGGCGGGAGATACGCAGTATTTT	CASSDRAGDTQYF
.	TRBJ2-1	.	TRBV23-1	TGCGCCAGCAGTCAACCGGGGGTAGGGGTGTTGGACAATGAGCAGTTCTTC	CASSQPGVGVLDNEQFF
.	TRBJ2-4	.	TRBV20-1	TGCAGTGCTAGAGAGATAGACATTCAGTACTTC	CSAREIDIQYF
few	TRBJ2-7	.	TRBV25-1	TGTGCCAGCAGTGGAGACGGGGTCTACGAGCAGTACTTC	CASSGDGVYEQYF
.	TRBJ1-3	TRBD1	TRBV9	TGTGCCAGCAGCGACGGGACAGGGGGCTATGGAAACACCATATATTTT	CASSDGTGGYGNTIYF
.	TRBJ2-3	TRBD1	TRBV19	TGTGCCAGTAGTATAGAGACAGGGCCAGATACGCAGTATTTT	CASSIETGPDTQYF
.	TRBJ2-3	.	TRBV3-1/TRBV3-2	TGTGCCAGCAGCCAAGACACAGCCCCGAACCCAGATACGCAGTATTTT	CASSQDTAPNPDTQYF
.	TRBJ2-7	.	TRBV15	TGTGCCACCAGCAGAGACAGGGGGGCCTACGAGCAGTACTTC	CATSRDRGAYEQYF
few	TRBJ1-2	TRBD1	TRBV19	TGTGCCAGTAGTATAGGGACAGGGGCCACCTATGGCTACACCTTC	CASSIGTGATYGYTF
few	TRBJ2-7	TRBD1	TRBV18	TGTGCCAGCTCCCGAGGGACAGGGGTCAATTACGAGCAGTACTTC	CASSRGTGVNYEQYF
.	TRBJ2-7	TRBD2	TRBV5-1	TGCGCCAGCAGGCCAAGCGGGGGAAGCTACGAGCAGTACTTC	CASRPSGGSYEQYF
.	TRBJ2-2	TRBD2	TRBV9	TGTGCCAGCAGCGTAGAGGGGACTAGCGGGAGGGGGAACACCGGGGAGCTGTTTTTT	CASSVEGTSGRGNTGELFF